This T cell receptor beta chain was documented in a study of blood T cell repertoires in COVID-19 (TCRdb year 2020). Context from the whole study: Collaborator samples came from the United States, Italy and Spain and covered acute and convalescent phases of COVID-19. The material from the prospective study consisted of cDNA or gDNA derived from T cells, B-cell-depleted T cells, or PBMCs. The dataset comprised deeply sampled blood TCRbeta repertoires from subjects exposed to, actively infected with, or recovered from COVID-19. A freely available public database, intended as a resource for researchers studying the immune response to SARS-CoV-2, is where the repertoires were released. The samples were drawn from two sources: the first 160 participants of the ongoing ImmuneRACE study, and about 1,300 subjects contributed by 6 global collaborators. Nearly every sample came with metadata listing a de-identified subject ID, COVID-19 status, age in years and sex. Where available, HLA class I and class II types were taken from metadata supplied by the sample provider and were not determined by assay-based typing.

Study-wide conclusions, independent of this receptor: The amount of clinical and demographic metadata varied by source and participant and was provided uncurated.

The germline V gene supplies CDR1 MNHEY and CDR2 SVGEGT. The CDR3, from cysteine to phenylalanine, totals 14 residues. Left in the record is the CDR3 DNA by itself, 42 bases read in frame from the first base. The V end loses 0 bases and the J end loses 7 bases, and a stretch of 10 bases separates them. Participants in the prospective study were enrolled through a virtual design, were aged roughly 18 to 95 years, and lived in roughly 24 United States geographic areas. Cohort assignment in the prospective study relied on participant-reported clinical history from a screening survey and a study questionnaire. Recovered participants in ImmuneRACE Cohort 3 were defined by two consecutive negative NP/OP PCR tests, clearance by a healthcare professional, or resolution of symptoms. Each participant in the prospective study had whole blood, serum and a nasopharyngeal or oropharyngeal swab collected by mobile phlebotomists. Additional blood draws and questionnaires over an approximately 2-month period could optionally be provided by prospective study participants. Before DNA extraction, prospective study blood samples were shipped either frozen or at room temperature.

Comment on this clone: Its target antigen remains unknown. No base-level quality is on record; no much larger clone is a single base apart.

TCRbeta CDR3 regions were amplified from genomic DNA using the immunoSEQ Assay, a bias-controlled multiplex PCR. As for the authors' bioinformatics: Within the assay, amplification of reference gene primers was used to estimate how many nucleated cells each sample contained. To quantify the absolute abundance of each unique TCRbeta CDR3 rearrangement, sequence reads were collapsed and filtered. Productive Simpson clonality was computed per sample as the square root of Simpson's diversity index over productive rearrangements. The table comes from immuneACCESS by way of TCRdb, which keeps in-frame sequences with V and J called. Part of the clones is missing from these tables; in studies checked, under half for an unresolved V gene and the rest for unknown reasons. The V and J calls and clone size were taken over from that table, and D and trimming were inferred from the DNA. The sample includes around 300,000 clones, with more than 70% observed a single time. The ten largest clones capture roughly 5.2% of the sample.

The sequenced material came from PBMCs or T cells enriched from blood (not recorded which). The source is a young woman who had recovered from COVID-19. The chain links TRBV6-2 or TRBV6-3 with TRBJ1-5; the D gene cannot be resolved reliably. The sequenced DNA: TGTGCCAGCAGTTACTCGGGGAGGGAACAGCCCCAGCATTTT. It translates as CASSYSGREQPQHF.